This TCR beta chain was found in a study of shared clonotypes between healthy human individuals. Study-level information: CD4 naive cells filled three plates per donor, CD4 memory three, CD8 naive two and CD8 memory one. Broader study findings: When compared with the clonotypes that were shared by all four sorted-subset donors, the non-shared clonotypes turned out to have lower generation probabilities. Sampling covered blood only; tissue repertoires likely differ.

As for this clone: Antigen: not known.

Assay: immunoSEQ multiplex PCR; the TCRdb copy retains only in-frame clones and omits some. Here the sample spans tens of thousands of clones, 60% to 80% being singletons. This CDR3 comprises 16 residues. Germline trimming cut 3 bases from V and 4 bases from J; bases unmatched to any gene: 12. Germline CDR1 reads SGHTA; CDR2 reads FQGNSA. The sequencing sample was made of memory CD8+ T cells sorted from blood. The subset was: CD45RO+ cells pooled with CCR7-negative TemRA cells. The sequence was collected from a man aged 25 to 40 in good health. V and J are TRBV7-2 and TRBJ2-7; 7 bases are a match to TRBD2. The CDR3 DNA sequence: TGTGCCAGCAGCTTCCAGATAATCGAGCGGGATTACGAGCAGTACTTC. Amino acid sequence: CASSFQIIERDYEQYF.